This T cell receptor beta chain was recorded in a study of cytomegalovirus exposure and HLA in healthy donors. V was clipped by 8 bases and J by 8 bases, with 13 bases between them. The CDR3 loop spans 12 amino acids. Looked up from germline, CDR1 is SNHLY and CDR2 is FYNNEI. The primer mix had 60 Vbeta and 13 Jbeta primers. Libraries were prepared by immunoSEQ multiplex PCR; TCRdb keeps only in-frame clonotypes and omits some of them. Counted here are fewer than 120,000 clones, more than 65% occurring once; the ten biggest clones make up approximately 5.6%. V is TRBV2 and J is TRBJ1-5, with D maybe TRBD1 (5 bases). Sequencing was done on a sample of PBMCs. The source is a man aged 30 to 39 in good health and CMV-seropositive. Written as DNA, the CDR3 is TGTGCCAGCGCGGGGCGGGGGGAGCCCCAGCATTTT. Residues: CASAGRGEPQHF.